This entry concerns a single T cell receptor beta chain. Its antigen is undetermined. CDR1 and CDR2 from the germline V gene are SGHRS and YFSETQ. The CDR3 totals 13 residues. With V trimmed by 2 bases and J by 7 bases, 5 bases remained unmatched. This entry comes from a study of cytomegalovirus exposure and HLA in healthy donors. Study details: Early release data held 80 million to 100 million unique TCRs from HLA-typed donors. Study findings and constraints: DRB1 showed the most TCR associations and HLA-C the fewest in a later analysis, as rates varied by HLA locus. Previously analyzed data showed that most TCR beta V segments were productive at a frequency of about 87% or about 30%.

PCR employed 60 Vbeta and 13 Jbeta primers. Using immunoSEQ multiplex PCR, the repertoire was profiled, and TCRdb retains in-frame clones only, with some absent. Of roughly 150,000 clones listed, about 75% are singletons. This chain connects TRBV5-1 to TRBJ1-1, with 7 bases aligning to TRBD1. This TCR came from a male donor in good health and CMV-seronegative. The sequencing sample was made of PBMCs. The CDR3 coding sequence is TGCGCCAGCAGCTTTAACAGGGGAGTTGAAGCTTTCTTT. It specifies CASSFNRGVEAFF.